A selection of T cell receptor beta chains follows, all from one sample in a study of blood T cell repertoires in COVID-19. Some clones are missing from TCRdb's copy, which holds only in-frame ones; the method was immunoSEQ multiplex PCR. The table includes 180,000 or so clones, around four fifths detected once. Sequencing was performed on peripheral blood. These receptor sequences come from a woman in her seventies with COVID-19, enrolled during active disease. The CDR3 runs from the conserved cysteine through the conserved F or W. Each record gives: clone size, D gene, CDR3 length, V gene, J gene, CDR3 DNA, CDR3 protein. The D gene is left open where the match is weak. Rows give clone size only sometimes, using once, few, many, or a class for an expanded clone.

-	TRBD1	15	TRBV6-5	TRBJ2-1	TGTGCCAGCAGCTATAGCCCCCAGGGGGCGAATGAGCAGTTCTTC	CASSYSPQGANEQFF
-	-	16	TRBV2	TRBJ2-1	TGTGCCAGCAGTGAGTCCCGTTTCAGCTCCTACAATGAGCAGTTCTTC	CASSESRFSSYNEQFF
-	-	12	TRBV2	TRBJ1-1	TGTGCCAGCAGACGAGACACACAAGAGGCTTTCTTT	CASRRDTQEAFF
-	TRBD2	15	TRBV5-1	TRBJ2-7	TGCGCCAGCAGCTTGGTGTTAGCGGGATCCCACGAGCAGTACTTC	CASSLVLAGSHEQYF
-	TRBD1	13	TRBV18	TRBJ2-7	TGTGCCAGCTCGCCCGGCAGGGGGTACGAGCAGTACTTC	CASSPGRGYEQYF
-	TRBD2	15	TRBV5-6	TRBJ2-5	TGTGCCAGCAGCTTGTTACTAGCGGGAGTGGAGACCCAGTACTTC	CASSLLLAGVETQYF
-	-	14	TRBV28	TRBJ1-4	TGTGCCAGCAGTTTGGGAGCAACTAATGAAAAACTGTTTTTT	CASSLGATNEKLFF
-	-	17	TRBV5-1	TRBJ2-6	TGCGCCAGCAGCTTGTTTGCAGGGGACGGTGGGGCCAACGTCCTGACTTTC	CASSLFAGDGGANVLTF
few	-	17	TRBV10-2	TRBJ1-5	TGCGCCAGCAGTGAGTCGAAATCTCTAAGGGGTCCCTCATCCCAGCATTTT	CASSESKSLRGPSSQHF
once	-	14	TRBV6-5	TRBJ1-4	TGTGCCAGCAGTTCCCAGGACAGTAATGAAAAACTGTTTTTT	CASSSQDSNEKLFF
-	-	12	TRBV21-1	TRBJ2-7	TGTGCCAGCATTTTCAGAAACTACGAGCAGTACTTC	CASIFRNYEQYF
-	TRBD1	14	TRBV19	TRBJ1-6	TGTGCCAGTAGTGCGACAGGGGGTAATTCACCCCTCCACTTT	CASSATGGNSPLHF
-	TRBD1	15	TRBV7-3	TRBJ2-2	TGTGCCAGCAGCTCGGGACAGGCATACACCGGGGAGCTGTTTTTT	CASSSGQAYTGELFF
-	TRBD1	15	TRBV5-1	TRBJ1-1	TGCGCCAGCAGCTTGGAAGGTCAGGGGGCGACTGAAGCTTTCTTT	CASSLEGQGATEAFF
-	-	14	TRBV2	TRBJ2-2	TGTGCCAGCAGTAGGAACGGAGGAGCCGGGGAGCTGTTTTTT	CASSRNGGAGELFF
-	-	14	TRBV6-5	TRBJ2-7	TGTGCCAGCAACACCCGGCCGGGTTCCTACGAGCAGTACTTC	CASNTRPGSYEQYF
-	-	14	TRBV25-1	TRBJ1-1	TGTGCCAGCAGTGATCCAGCGAGAGGCACTGAAGCTTTCTTT	CASSDPARGTEAFF
-	TRBD1	14	TRBV10-3	TRBJ1-3	TGTGCCATCGCAAGGGGGCTTGGTGGAAACACCATATATTTT	CAIARGLGGNTIYF
once	TRBD2	15	TRBV7-9	TRBJ2-1	TGTGCCAGCAGCTTAGTCAGCGGGGTAAGGAATGAGCAGTTCTTC	CASSLVSGVRNEQFF
-	-	14	TRBV7-3	TRBJ2-1	TGTGCCAGCAGCCCGGGGAGGGGGGACAATGAGCAGTTCTTC	CASSPGRGDNEQFF
-	-	14	TRBV7-8	TRBJ2-7	TGTGCCAGCAGCTCCTTGACAGGTCACTACGAGCAGTACTTC	CASSSLTGHYEQYF
-	TRBD2	14	TRBV6-5	TRBJ2-3	TGTGCCAGCAGCCGAGCGGGGATCACAGATACGCAGTATTTT	CASSRAGITDTQYF
-	-	13	TRBV10-3	TRBJ1-1	TGTGCCACCCAGCGCCTACAGGGAATTGAAGCTTTCTTT	CATQRLQGIEAFF
once	TRBD2	18	TRBV27	TRBJ2-1	TGTGCCAGCAGTTTAAGCCCTCGGACTAGCGGGATCAACAATGAGCAGTTCTTC	CASSLSPRTSGINNEQFF
once	-	11	TRBV2	TRBJ1-2	TGTGCCAGCATGGAGGGCTGGGGCTACACCTTC	CASMEGWGYTF
once	TRBD2	19	TRBV15	TRBJ2-5	TGTGCCACCAGCAGAGATGAGGCGAGGGCTAGCGGGAGGGCCGAGACCCAGTACTTC	CATSRDEARASGRAETQYF
-	TRBD2	14	TRBV19	TRBJ2-1	TGTGCCAGTACCCCTAGCGGGAGTAAGAATGAGCAGTTCTTC	CASTPSGSKNEQFF
-	-	14	TRBV5-1	TRBJ1-1	TGCGCCAGCAGCTTGTGGAGACAGTCTACTGAAGCTTTCTTT	CASSLWRQSTEAFF
-	-	13	TRBV7-9	TRBJ2-1	TGTGCCAGCAGCTTAGACTATATCAATGAGCAGTTCTTC	CASSLDYINEQFF
-	-	15	TRBV24-1	TRBJ1-2	TGTGCCACCAGTGGAACAACAGGGTTTTTGGGCGGCTACACCTTC	CATSGTTGFLGGYTF
once	-	12	TRBV29-1	TRBJ1-2	TGCAGCGTGGGGACTGGATTCGATGGCTACACCTTC	CSVGTGFDGYTF
-	-	15	TRBV2	TRBJ1-6	TGTGCCAGCAGTGACGATAGCTCCTATAATTCACCCCTCCACTTT	CASSDDSSYNSPLHF